This T cell receptor beta chain was obtained from a study of identical twins. The table lists this clonotype with a few counts. Template switching supplied a universal primer site; unique molecular identifiers were carried on the cDNA. MiXCR was run by TCRdb on the 5' RACE reads, yielding one entry per CDR3 protein. The repertoire holds about 530,000 distinct CDR3 sequences, with 20% to 25% as singletons. Every donor was a healthy Caucasian. With V trimmed by 4 bases and J by 7 bases, 14 bases remained unmatched. Germline values: CDR1 SGHAT, CDR2 FQNNGV. The CDR3 is 19 residues long. The data were also submitted as part of a second study, on yellow fever vaccine responses in identical twins.

The V gene is TRBV11-2, the J gene TRBJ2-1; 15 bases match TRBD2. The sample comprised CD4+ T cells sorted from blood. The receptor was derived from a young woman in good health. DNA for the CDR3: TGTGCCAGCAGCTCCGAGAGAGGACTAGCGGGAGGGCCGCGGAATGAGCAGTTCTTC. Translation gives CASSSERGLAGGPRNEQFF. The complete variable domain, with remaining parts taken from reference TRBV11-2 and TRBJ2-1, reads EAGVAQSPRYKIIEKRQSVAFWCNPISGHATLYWYQQILGQGPKLLIQFQNNGVVDDSQLPKDRFSAERLKGVDSTLKIQPAKLEDSAVYLCASSSERGLAGGPRNEQFFGPGTRLTVL.